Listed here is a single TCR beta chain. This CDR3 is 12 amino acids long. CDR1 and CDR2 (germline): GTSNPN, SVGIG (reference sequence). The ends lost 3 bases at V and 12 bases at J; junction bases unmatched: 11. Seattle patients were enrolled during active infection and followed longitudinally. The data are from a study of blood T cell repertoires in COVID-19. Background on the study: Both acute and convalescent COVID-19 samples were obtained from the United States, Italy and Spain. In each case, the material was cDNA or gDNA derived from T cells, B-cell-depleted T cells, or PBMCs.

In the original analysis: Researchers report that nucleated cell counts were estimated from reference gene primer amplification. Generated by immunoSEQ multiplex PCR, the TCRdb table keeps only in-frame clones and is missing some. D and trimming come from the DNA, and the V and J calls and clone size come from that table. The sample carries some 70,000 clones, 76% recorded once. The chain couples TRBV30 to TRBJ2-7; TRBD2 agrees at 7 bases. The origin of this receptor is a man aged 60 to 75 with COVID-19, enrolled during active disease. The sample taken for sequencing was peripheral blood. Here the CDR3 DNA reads TGTGCCTGGAGGGTTAGCGGGTTGAGTTTGTACTTC. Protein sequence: CAWRVSGLSLYF.